The 15 T cell receptor beta chains presented below share a single source sample, sequenced in a study of blood T cell repertoires in COVID-19. The repertoire was sequenced with immunoSEQ multiplex PCR; TCRdb's copy has only in-frame clones and lacks some. Among about 130,000 clones listed, around 86% were seen once. The sequenced material came from peripheral blood. The source is a man in his forties or fifties with active or convalescent COVID-19.

J is TRBJ2-7 and V is TRBV4-1; a weak D match, TRBD2 (6 bases). The CDR3 runs to 15 residues. Germline V lookup: CDR1 MGHRA, CDR2 YSYEKL. The germline V and J ends were trimmed by 4 bases and 1 base, with 14 bases remaining between them. CDR3 residues: CASSRGTELSYEQYF. CDR3 DNA: TGCGCCAGCAGCCGCGGGACGGAGCTATCCTACGAGCAGTACTTC.

This chain links TRBV3-1 (or the pseudogene TRBV3-2) with TRBJ1-6; 10 nucleotides line up with TRBD1. There are 15 residues in the CDR3. V shed 1 base and J 10 bases; nucleotides not matched to a gene: 4. CDR1 and CDR2 (germline): LGHDT, YNNKEL (reference sequence). CDR3 DNA: TGTGCCAGCAGCCAAGGACAGGGGGCCCAATCACCCCTCCACTTT. As protein: CASSQGQGAQSPLHF.

V gene TRBV9 combines with J gene TRBJ1-3; 8 positions agree with TRBD1. The CDR3 length is 18 residues. Germline loops: CDR1 SGDLS, CDR2 YYNGEE. After removal of 2 bases from V and 4 bases from J, the junction contained 14 bases not matched to a gene. CDR3 sequence: CASSVDSPINRGGNTIYF. The CDR3 DNA follows: TGTGCCAGCAGCGTGGATTCCCCCATAAACAGGGGGGGAAACACCATATATTTT. Drawing the rest from reference TRBV9 and TRBJ1-3, the complete variable domain is DSGVTQTPKHLITATGQRVTLRCSPRSGDLSVYWYQQSLDQGLQFLIQYYNGEERAKGNILERFSAQQFPDLHSELNLSSLELGDSALYFCASSVDSPINRGGNTIYFGEGSWLTVV.

In DNA form, the CDR3 reads TGTGCCAGCTCACAGGGGAAGGACACTGAAGCTTTCTTT. Residues: CASSQGKDTEAFF. This rearrangement joins TRBV18 to TRBJ1-1, with a possible D match to TRBD1 (5 bases). Germline CDR1 KGHSH, CDR2 LQKENI. Deletions cut 4 bases from V and 3 bases from J, with 9 bases between. This CDR3 region has 13 residues.

J is TRBJ2-1 and V is TRBV18; TRBD2 aligns across 8 bases. V lost 2 bases, J lost 3 bases, and 3 bases stayed unmatched. Germline V gene lookup returns CDR1 KGHSH and CDR2 LQKENI. The CDR3 runs 15 residues. The CDR3 region is CASSPAGGYYNEQFF. CDR3 in DNA: TGTGCCAGCTCACCAGCGGGGGGATACTACAATGAGCAGTTCTTC.

The chain employs TRBV6-5 and TRBJ2-5; perhaps TRBD2 as D (6 bases). This CDR3 comprises 14 residues. Germline CDR1 and CDR2: MNHEY and SVGAGI. V lost 7 bases, J lost 1 base, and 13 bases lay in between. The CDR3 sequence: CASKRAGGQETQYF. Written as DNA, the CDR3 is TGTGCCAGCAAGCGGGCCGGGGGCCAAGAGACCCAGTACTTC.

This chain connects TRBV21-1 to TRBJ2-6; the table's D gene call, TRBD1, was not cross checked with the DNA. TRBV21-1 is described as a pseudogene. This CDR3 spans 19 amino acids. CDR3 in amino acids: CASSKGTGPRFSGANVLTF. CDR3 sequence (DNA): TGTGCCAGCAGCAAAGGGACAGGGCCCCGGTTCTCTGGGGCCAACGTCCTGACTTTC.

The gene calls are TRBV6-2 or TRBV6-3 and TRBJ2-7; 10 positions agree with TRBD1. From germline, CDR1 is MNHEY and CDR2 SVGEGT. The CDR3 is 14 residues long. The V and J ends lost 5 bases and 3 bases, in that order; junction bases with no gene match: 4. CDR3 coding DNA: TGTGCCAGCAGTGGGGGGGACAGGGGCTACGAGCAGTACTTC. It yields the protein CASSGGDRGYEQYF.

The chain couples TRBV6-2 or TRBV6-3 to TRBJ1-3; D may be TRBD1 (5 bases). CDR1 and CDR2 (germline): MNHEY, SVGEGT. CDR3 length: 15 amino acids. V lost 4 bases to trimming and J lost 0 bases, with 10 bases between them. CDR3 nucleotides: TGTGCCAGCAGTTTCAGGGAAAGCTCTGGAAACACCATATATTTT. This encodes CASSFRESSGNTIYF.

This chain links TRBV7-8 with TRBJ1-2, with no clear D. V was shortened by 1 base and J by 7 bases, with 10 bases between the two germline ends. This CDR3 is 13 amino acids long. Germline CDR1 reads SGHVS; CDR2 reads FQNEAQ. The CDR3 DNA is TGTGCCAGCAGCTTAGAGACCCAGCGTGGCTACACCTTC. Its translation: CASSLETQRGYTF.

This chain joins TRBV25-1 and TRBJ1-6; D gene uncertain. Germline V CDR1 and CDR2: MGHDK, SYGVNS. Trimming cost V 1 base and J 0 bases, with 7 bases left between them. The CDR3 is made up of 16 amino acids. CDR3 amino acids: CASSESGSSYNSPLHF. CDR3 nucleotide sequence: TGTGCCAGCAGTGAATCTGGTAGCTCCTATAATTCACCCCTCCACTTT.

The chain carries TRBV5-4 and TRBJ1-4, with 9 bases aligning to TRBD1. The CDR3 has 16 residues. Germline loops: CDR1 SGHNT, CDR2 YYREEE (reference sequence). V was pared by 4 bases and J by 2 bases, with 6 bases of the junction left unmatched. In nucleotides, the CDR3 is TGTGCCAGCAGCCTCCGACAGGGGGGGACTAATGAAAAACTGTTTTTT. Translating it yields CASSLRQGGTNEKLFF.

The chain links TRBV18 to TRBJ2-2; the D gene is possibly TRBD1 (6 bases). Germline CDR1 reads KGHSH; CDR2 reads LQKENI. Trimming took 5 bases from V and 0 from J, leaving 13 bases between them. CDR3 length equals 16 residues. The CDR3 reads CASSAQQGSNTGELFF. Here the CDR3 DNA reads TGTGCCAGCTCAGCACAACAGGGTTCGAACACCGGGGAGCTGTTTTTT.

The rearrangement uses TRBV27 and TRBJ2-7; D perhaps matches TRBD1 (5 bases). V lost 10 bases and J lost 0, with 22 bases in between. Germline values: CDR1 MNHEY, CDR2 SMNVEV (reference sequence). This CDR3 comprises 16 residues. CDR3 bases: TGTGCCACCCTTCCCTCCACAGGTTTCCCCTCCTACGAGCAGTACTTC. Translation: CATLPSTGFPSYEQYF.

The chain joins TRBV19 to TRBJ1-5; D is possibly TRBD1 (6 bases). This CDR3 comprises 14 residues. V shed 4 bases and J shed 9 bases, with 16 bases lying between them. Germline loops: CDR1 LNHDA, CDR2 SQIVND (reference sequence). CDR3 nucleotides: TGTGCCAGTAGTAACGTAGGACAGTTTTTGCCCCAGCATTTT. The encoded protein is CASSNVGQFLPQHF.